Each of the 32 T cell receptor beta chains below was sequenced from the same sample in a study of early T cells in non-severe SARS-CoV-2 infection. Each CDR3 protein gets one entry after TCRdb re-called the 5' RACE reads with MiXCR. Of roughly 26,000 distinct CDR3 sequences in the sample, around 5.5% were seen once. The source material was whole blood. The source of these receptors is an adult who was a healthcare worker with PCR-confirmed SARS-CoV-2 infection or an uninfected control (not recorded which).

This clonotype has only a few counts. This chain joins TRBV6-6 and TRBJ2-3; no clear D gene. Trimming pared 0 bases from V and 3 bases from J, leaving 4 bases between. The CDR3 length is 13 residues. Germline assignment: CDR1 MNHNY and CDR2 SVGAGI (reference sequence). DNA for the CDR3: TGTGCCAGCAGTTACTCGCAAACAGATACGCAGTATTTT. This gives the protein CASSYSQTDTQYF.

This clonotype was seen many times. The gene calls are TRBV29-1 and TRBJ2-3; D may be TRBD2 (5 bases). CDR1 is SQVTM, CDR2 ANQGSEA, per germline. The length of the CDR3 is 12 residues. V lost 6 bases and J lost 0, with 7 bases in between. CDR3 DNA sequence: TGCAGCGTAAGGACTAGCACAGATACGCAGTATTTT. Amino acid sequence: CSVRTSTDTQYF.

This chain connects TRBV7-9 to TRBJ2-5; D uncertain. This CDR3 has 11 amino acids. Germline V CDR1 and CDR2: SEHNR, FQNEAQ (reference sequence). The V end was cut by 5 bases, the J end by 3 bases, with 4 bases between. The CDR3 protein is CASSNEETQYF. The CDR3 DNA reads as TGTGCCAGCAGCAACGAAGAGACCCAGTACTTC.

This clonotype was counted a few times. V and J are TRBV11-3 and TRBJ2-2; D unresolved. This CDR3 spans 11 amino acids. Germline V gene lookup returns CDR1 SGHNT and CDR2 YENEEA. Trimming took 5 bases from V and 6 from J, leaving 4 bases between them. CDR3 sequence reads: CASSGAGELFF. The CDR3 region has the DNA TGTGCCAGCAGCGGGGCCGGGGAGCTGTTTTTT.

There are many counts of this clonotype. The chain has TRBV9 and TRBJ1-1; 8 bases align to TRBD1. Germline values: CDR1 SGDLS, CDR2 YYNGEE. V dropped 3 bases and J dropped 3; count of bases not matched to a gene: 10. This CDR3 comprises 16 residues. The chain's CDR3 is CASSGSRGPVDTEAFF. The CDR3 bases are TGTGCCAGCAGCGGCTCCAGGGGGCCGGTGGACACTGAAGCTTTCTTT.

This clonotype was recorded at least ten times. The rearrangement links TRBV7-2 to TRBJ1-2, with 8 bases lining up with TRBD1. This CDR3 spans 15 amino acids. The germline V gene encodes CDR1 SGHTA and CDR2 FQGNSA. The junction had 5 bases not matched to a gene; V was cut back by 3 bases and J by 2 bases. CDR3 coding DNA: TGTGCCAGCAGCTTTAGCAGGGGGCGGAACTATGGCTACACCTTC. The encoded protein is CASSFSRGRNYGYTF.

The chain has TRBV9 and TRBJ2-7; D may be TRBD1 or TRBD2 (6 bases each). V lost 2 bases to trimming and J lost 0 bases, with 12 bases between them. The germline gives CDR1 SGDLS, CDR2 YYNGEE. CDR3 size: 15 residues. The CDR3 protein is CASSVEGENSYEQYF. In DNA, the CDR3 is TGTGCCAGCAGCGTGGAGGGGGAGAACTCCTACGAGCAGTACTTC.

The sample holds many counts of this clonotype. The CDR3 sequence is CASSPQPTGDYGYTF. CDR3 bases: TGCGCCAGCAGCCCTCAGCCAACAGGGGACTATGGCTACACCTTC. This chain uses TRBV4-3 with TRBJ1-2; 7 nucleotides line up with TRBD1. The CDR3 is 15 residues long. With V trimmed by 4 bases and J by 3 bases, 8 bases remained unmatched. CDR1 is LGHNA and CDR2 is YSLEER in the germline V gene.

This clonotype was seen many times. The rearrangement links TRBV7-6 to TRBJ2-7; D is perhaps TRBD2 (5 bases). CDR1 SGHVS and CDR2 FNYEAQ come from the germline V gene. This CDR3 is 14 amino acids long. The V gene lost 2 bases and the J gene lost 3 bases, with 11 bases spanning the gap. The CDR3 bases are TGTGCCAGCAGCTTACGAGCGGCGGGCTACGAGCAGTACTTC. Its protein is CASSLRAAGYEQYF.

This clonotype was counted at least ten times. The J gene is TRBJ2-6, the V gene TRBV6-2 or TRBV6-3; D ambiguous. This CDR3 region has 15 residues. The V gene lost 5 bases and the J gene lost 4 bases, with 12 bases spanning the gap. Germline loops: CDR1 MNHEY, CDR2 SVGEGT. CDR3 coding DNA: TGTGCCAGCAGTCCCAGAGAGGCCGGGGCCAACGTCCTGACTTTC. Encoded protein: CASSPREAGANVLTF.

The chain recombines TRBV7-7 with TRBJ2-3; a weak D match, TRBD1 (5 bases). V gave up 5 bases and J gave up 6 bases, with 12 bases separating them. There are 13 residues in the CDR3. The germline V gene has CDR1 SSHAT and CDR2 FNYEAQ (reference sequence). This CDR3 is CASSPRARDTQYF. CDR3 nucleotides: TGTGCCAGCAGCCCCAGGGCCAGGGATACGCAGTATTTT.

In its sample, this clonotype was seen a few times. The chain employs TRBV20-1 and TRBJ2-5; D not certain. Germline V gene data show CDR1 as DFQATT and CDR2 as SNEGSKA (reference sequence). This CDR3 contains 13 residues. V was trimmed by 5 bases and J by 2 bases, leaving 12 bases between them. The CDR3 DNA is TGCAGTGCTCCCTTGGACGGGCAAGAGACCCAGTACTTC. Amino acid sequence: CSAPLDGQETQYF.

Ten or more counts support this clonotype. The V call is TRBV10-1, the J call TRBJ1-1; maybe TRBD1 (6 bases). V was pared by 1 base and J by 2 bases, with 11 bases between. Germline CDR1 WNHNN, CDR2 SYGVQD (reference sequence). The CDR3 runs to 15 residues. The CDR3 loop reads CASSEFRTVNTEAFF. The CDR3 DNA reads as TGCGCCAGCAGTGAGTTTCGGACAGTCAACACTGAAGCTTTCTTT.

The rearrangement links TRBV12-3 or TRBV12-4 to TRBJ2-5; a possible D gene is TRBD1 (6 bases). The germline V and J ends were trimmed by 6 bases and 7 bases, with 15 bases remaining between them. This CDR3 contains 13 residues. CDR3 DNA: TGTGCCAGCAGCACCGGGACATGGGGGACCCAGTACTTC. Its protein is CASSTGTWGTQYF.

V gene TRBV5-6 combines with J gene TRBJ2-1, with D possibly being TRBD2 (6 bases). The CDR3 length is 12 residues. Trimming shortened V by 4 bases and J by 4 bases, and 6 bases separated the two germline ends. Germline-derived CDR1 and CDR2 are SGHDT and YYEEEE. This chain's CDR3 is CASSREYNEQFF. The DNA for the CDR3 is TGTGCCAGCAGCCGGGAGTACAATGAGCAGTTCTTC. Full variable domain (missing parts from reference TRBV5-6 and TRBJ2-1): DAGVTQSPTHLIKTRGQQVTLRCSPKSGHDTVSWYQQALGQGPQFIFQYYEEEERQRGNFPDRFSGHQFPNYSSELNVNALLLGDSALYLCASSREYNEQFFGPGTRLTVL.

Ten or more counts support this clonotype. CDR3 sequence reads: CASSLGGGYGYTF. The CDR3 coding sequence is TGTGCCAGCAGCTTAGGCGGGGGCTATGGCTACACCTTC. V and J are TRBV7-6 and TRBJ1-2; D is possibly TRBD1 (5 bases). The CDR3 is 13 residues long. The V gene lost 1 base and the J gene lost 4 bases, with 7 bases spanning the gap. Germline V gene lookup returns CDR1 SGHVS and CDR2 FNYEAQ.

This clonotype was observed a handful of times. The chain employs TRBV7-9 and TRBJ2-7; 7 bases agree with TRBD1. Germline V gene data show CDR1 as SEHNR and CDR2 as FQNEAQ (reference sequence). The CDR3 contains 12 residues. V lost 5 bases, J lost 6 bases, and 4 bases stayed unmatched. CDR3 amino acids: CASSPYRGEQYF. CDR3 nucleotide sequence: TGTGCCAGCAGCCCCTACAGGGGCGAGCAGTACTTC.

This clonotype appeared many times. The chain combines TRBV2 with TRBJ2-2, with 10 bases aligning to TRBD1. The CDR3 has 14 residues. Germline assignment: CDR1 SNHLY and CDR2 FYNNEI. The V and J ends lost 8 bases and 3 bases, in that order; junction bases with no gene match: 3. The CDR3 here is CASSTGGDTGELFF. The CDR3 nucleotides are TGTGCCAGCTCGACAGGGGGCGACACCGGGGAGCTGTTTTTT.

This chain connects TRBV7-2 to TRBJ2-7; D unclear. V gave up 5 bases and J gave up 0 bases, with 11 bases separating them. The CDR3 loop spans 14 amino acids. CDR1 SGHTA and CDR2 FQGNSA come from the germline V gene. In nucleotides, the CDR3 is TGTGCCAGCAGCCCCATGGCCGGCTCCTACGAGCAGTACTTC. Amino acid sequence: CASSPMAGSYEQYF.

The chain is built from TRBV4-1 and TRBJ2-7; D gene uncertain. Trimming removed 3 bases from V and 2 bases from J, with 14 bases in between. The CDR3 has 15 amino acids. The germline V gene has CDR1 MGHRA and CDR2 YSYEKL. CDR3 loop: CASSQTSFGTYEQYF. CDR3 sequence (DNA): TGCGCCAGCAGCCAGACCTCGTTTGGCACCTACGAGCAGTACTTC.

By share, this clonotype counts as medium-sized. The chain links TRBV10-3 to TRBJ2-3; TRBD2 aligns across 12 bases. V shed 4 bases and J 0 bases; nucleotides not matched to a gene: 2. Germline V gene lookup returns CDR1 ENHRY and CDR2 SYGVKD. The CDR3 consists of 16 residues. Written as DNA, the CDR3 is TGTGCCATCAGTGGGACTAGCGGGGAAAGCACAGATACGCAGTATTTT. Residues: CAISGTSGESTDTQYF.

This clonotype has ten or more counts. The chain carries TRBV18 and TRBJ2-4; perhaps TRBD2 as D (5 bases). The CDR3 has 15 amino acids. Trimming stripped 2 bases from V and 2 bases from J, with 10 bases between. Germline assignment: CDR1 KGHSH and CDR2 LQKENI. CDR3 DNA: TGTGCCAGCTCACCAGGGAGCAGTTCCAAAAACATTCAGTACTTC. It yields the protein CASSPGSSSKNIQYF.

The table lists this clonotype with many counts. The chain joins TRBV18 to TRBJ1-1, with 7 bases matching TRBD1. This CDR3 spans 13 amino acids. V lost 1 base, J lost 6 bases, and 2 bases stayed unmatched. CDR1 is KGHSH, CDR2 LQKENI, per germline. CDR3 nucleotides: TGTGCCAGCTCACCACAGGGGGCCGCTGAAGCTTTCTTT. It specifies CASSPQGAAEAFF.

This clonotype showed up many times. The chain uses TRBV7-9 and TRBJ2-3; 10 nucleotides align to TRBD1. The V gene end was trimmed by 0 bases and the J gene end by 6 bases; junction bases not matched to a gene: 3. Germline CDR1 SEHNR, CDR2 FQNEAQ (reference sequence). This CDR3 is built from 15 residues. DNA for the CDR3: TGTGCCAGCAGCTTAGCCGGGACAGGGGCTGATACGCAGTATTTT. Protein product: CASSLAGTGADTQYF.

A few counts support this clonotype. The genes are TRBV5-1 and TRBJ2-7; D remains ambiguous. V shed 0 bases and J shed 2 bases, with 6 bases lying between them. The CDR3 loop spans 13 amino acids. Germline V gives CDR1 SGHRS, CDR2 YFSETQ. CDR3 nucleotides: TGCGCCAGCAGCTTGGAGGCAGCCTACGAGCAGTACTTC. Its translation is CASSLEAAYEQYF.

This sequence joins TRBV20-1 and TRBJ2-7, with 8 positions matching TRBD2. Germline V CDR1 and CDR2: DFQATT, SNEGSKA (reference sequence). CDR3 length: 12 amino acids. The J segment lost 3 bases and the V segment lost 6 bases, leaving 4 bases of the junction unmatched. CDR3 nucleotides: TGCAGTGCGGAGCGGGGGAGCTACGAGCAGTACTTC. Translated, it gives CSAERGSYEQYF.

This clonotype was counted many times. The chain employs TRBV7-2 and TRBJ2-7, with no clear D. The CDR3 contains 13 residues. The V gene lost 3 bases and the J gene lost 1 base, with 7 bases spanning the gap. Per germline, CDR1 SGHTA and CDR2 FQGNSA. The CDR3 region is CASSLGRSYEQYF. CDR3 nucleotide sequence: TGTGCCAGCAGCTTGGGCAGATCCTACGAGCAGTACTTC. Looking up the rest from reference TRBV7-2 and TRBJ2-7 gives the full variable domain: GAGVSQSPSNKVTEKGKDVELRCDPISGHTALYWYRQSLGQGLEFLIYFQGNSAPDKSGLPSDRFSAERTGGSVSTLTIQRTQQEDSAVYLCASSLGRSYEQYFGPGTRLTVT.

This chain uses TRBV6-2 or TRBV6-3 with TRBJ2-7; D is unclear. The length of the CDR3 is 15 residues. CDR1 and CDR2 from the germline V gene are MNHEY and SVGEGT. The V and J ends lost 1 base and 1 base respectively, with 11 bases between them. The CDR3 nucleotides are TGTGCCAGCAGTTACTGGGATTTCGGTTCCTACGAGCAGTACTTC. It encodes CASSYWDFGSYEQYF.

This clonotype is termed medium-sized. This sequence joins TRBV6-2 or TRBV6-3 and TRBJ1-5; D perhaps matches TRBD1 (6 bases). Per germline, CDR1 MNHEY and CDR2 SVGEGT. The CDR3 contains 15 residues. With 0 bases removed from V and 8 bases from J, the gap between germline ends came to 14 bases. CDR3 bases: TGTGCCAGCAGTTACTCGAACAGGGCTATCAAGCCCCAGCATTTT. It translates to CASSYSNRAIKPQHF.

This clonotype was counted at least ten times. The genes are TRBV18 and TRBJ2-3, with D perhaps matching TRBD2 (6 bases). The V end was cut by 5 bases, the J end by 1 base, with 10 bases between. Germline V gene sequence: CDR1 KGHSH, CDR2 LQKENI. The CDR3 length is 14 residues. The CDR3 DNA sequence: TGTGCCAGCTCAGGGGGGTTTGGCACAGATACGCAGTATTTT. This codes for CASSGGFGTDTQYF.

The chain has TRBV7-6 and TRBJ2-1, with D perhaps TRBD2 (7 bases). Between the trimmed V and J ends, which lost 2 bases and 6 bases, there was a span of 11 bases. Germline CDR1 and CDR2: SGHVS and FNYEAQ. The CDR3 consists of 14 residues. The CDR3 reads CASSLKGGTNEQFF. The CDR3 nucleotides are TGTGCCAGCAGCTTAAAGGGGGGGACCAATGAGCAGTTCTTC.

This clonotype came up many times. The chain recombines TRBV4-3 with TRBJ1-4; unclear D gene. Trimming took off 4 bases at V and 0 bases at J, with 9 bases between the two ends. Germline values: CDR1 LGHNA, CDR2 YSLEER. This CDR3 has 15 amino acids. For the CDR3, the DNA is TGCGCCAGCAGCCCGAGGAGTGCAACTAATGAAAAACTGTTTTTT. This translates into CASSPRSATNEKLFF.